Listed below are T cell receptor beta chains from one sample, sequenced in a study of T cells in Graves' hyperthyroidism and ophthalmopathy. TCRdb recomputed calls from the multiplex PCR reads with MiXCR, one row per CDR3 protein. Here the sample spans about 520,000 distinct CDR3 sequences, about a fifth being singletons. The material sequenced was blood. The receptors were sampled from a man younger than 30 with Graves' hyperthyroidism. Both conserved end residues are part of each CDR3. D genes are given only for firm matches. Size tells how often a clone was seen (once, few, many) or the class of an expanded clone, and some rows leave it out.

d_gene	abundance	v_gene	len	j_gene	CDR3aa	CDR3nt
-	few	TRBV20-1	12	TRBJ1-5	CSASVAGQPQHF	TGCAGTGCTAGCGTCGCGGGTCAGCCCCAGCATTTT
-	many	TRBV14	14	TRBJ1-1	CASSLGPGGTEAFF	TGTGCCAGCAGCCTCGGGCCTGGGGGCACTGAAGCTTTCTTT
TRBD2	few	TRBV12-3/TRBV12-4	15	TRBJ2-3	CASSFFRGGTDTQYF	TGTGCCAGCAGTTTTTTCCGGGGGGGCACAGATACGCAGTATTTT
-	many	TRBV11-2	15	TRBJ2-7	CASSLSLVRSYEQYF	TGTGCCAGCAGCTTATCTCTCGTGCGGTCCTACGAGCAGTACTTC
-	-	TRBV20-1	13	TRBJ1-1	CSARGHLGTEAFF	TGCAGTGCCAGAGGACATCTCGGGACTGAAGCTTTCTTT
-	-	TRBV12-3/TRBV12-4	14	TRBJ1-2	CASTLGTAVYGYTF	TGTGCCAGCACCCTCGGGACGGCAGTTTATGGCTACACCTTC
-	-	TRBV18	15	TRBJ2-7	CASSPPRTPTYEQYF	TGTGCCAGCTCACCACCGCGGACACCTACCTACGAGCAGTACTTC
-	many	TRBV5-1	14	TRBJ2-7	CASSLTEGSYEQYF	TGCGCCAGCAGCTTGACAGAAGGGTCCTACGAGCAGTACTTC
TRBD2	many	TRBV12-3/TRBV12-4	15	TRBJ2-7	CASSWGLAGGYEQYF	TGTGCCAGCAGTTGGGGACTAGCGGGGGGCTACGAGCAGTACTTC
-	many	TRBV7-2	15	TRBJ2-5	CASSLFGGSQETQYF	TGTGCCAGCAGCTTATTCGGCGGATCCCAAGAGACCCAGTACTTC
TRBD1	many	TRBV6-2/TRBV6-3	18	TRBJ1-5	CASSSTGGLVYSNQPQHF	TGTGCCAGCAGTTCCACAGGGGGATTGGTTTATAGCAATCAGCCCCAGCATTTT
TRBD1	-	TRBV12-3/TRBV12-4	15	TRBJ2-7	CASSLSGTVTYEQYF	TGTGCCAGCAGTTTATCCGGGACAGTTACCTACGAGCAGTACTTC
-	many	TRBV18	14	TRBJ1-1	CASSPYVLNTEAFF	TGTGCCAGCTCACCGTATGTCTTAAACACTGAAGCTTTCTTT
-	many	TRBV30	10	TRBJ1-1	CAWSSTEAFF	TGTGCCTGGAGTAGCACTGAAGCTTTCTTT
-	many	TRBV28	14	TRBJ2-5	CASSRLAAQETQYF	TGTGCCAGCAGCCGGCTAGCAGCTCAAGAGACCCAGTACTTC
-	few	TRBV14	12	TRBJ2-7	CASGDGSYEQYF	TGTGCCAGCGGGGACGGTTCCTACGAGCAGTACTTC
TRBD2	-	TRBV10-3	17	TRBJ2-2	CATPRKEAGGITGELFF	TGTGCCACCCCCCGAAAGGAGGCGGGAGGTATCACCGGGGAGCTGTTTTTT
-	few	TRBV28	14	TRBJ2-7	CASSPRYASYEQYF	TGTGCCAGCAGTCCTCGGTACGCCTCCTACGAGCAGTACTTC
-	many	TRBV4-2	14	TRBJ1-1	CASSQESVNTEAFF	TGTGCCAGCAGCCAAGAGTCAGTGAACACTGAAGCTTTCTTT
TRBD1	many	TRBV6-1	15	TRBJ1-3	CASSSGQGGGNTIYF	TGTGCCAGCAGTAGTGGACAGGGCGGTGGAAACACCATATATTTT
-	many	TRBV7-8	14	TRBJ2-7	CASSPGTADPEQYF	TGTGCCAGCAGCCCGGGGACCGCCGATCCTGAGCAGTACTTC
-	many	TRBV15	15	TRBJ2-7	CATSRDNRVSYEQYF	TGTGCCACCAGCAGAGATAATAGGGTATCCTACGAGCAGTACTTC
-	-	TRBV5-1	16	TRBJ1-6	CASSLGHLEPNSPLHF	TGCGCCAGCAGCTTGGGACATTTGGAGCCTAATTCACCCCTCCACTTT
-	many	TRBV6-5	14	TRBJ1-1	CASSYSKGSTEAFF	TGTGCCAGCAGTTACTCAAAAGGATCCACTGAAGCTTTCTTT
-	few	TRBV27	14	TRBJ1-6	CASSLLGHNSPLHF	TGTGCCAGCAGTTTGCTGGGCCACAATTCACCCCTCCACTTT
-	-	TRBV5-1	14	TRBJ1-1	CASSLEWGKTEAFF	TGCGCCAGCAGCTTGGAATGGGGGAAGACTGAAGCTTTCTTT
TRBD1	many	TRBV6-5	14	TRBJ1-2	CASRWGQGLYGYTF	TGTGCCAGCAGATGGGGACAGGGTCTTTATGGCTACACCTTC
-	few	TRBV12-3/TRBV12-4	13	TRBJ2-5	CASRRETQETQYF	TGTGCCAGCAGGAGGGAGACGCAAGAGACCCAGTACTTC
-	-	TRBV6-5	15	TRBJ1-5	CASSYSESQAQPQHF	TGTGCCAGCAGTTACTCGGAGTCTCAGGCTCAGCCCCAGCATTTT
TRBD1	many	TRBV19	14	TRBJ1-1	CASSWDSLNTEAFF	TGTGCCAGTAGTTGGGACAGTCTGAACACTGAAGCTTTCTTT
TRBD1	many	TRBV5-1	17	TRBJ1-2	CASSLGGQAHSNYGYTF	TGCGCCAGCAGCTTGGGGGGACAGGCCCATTCTAACTATGGCTACACCTTC
-	many	TRBV11-1	14	TRBJ2-5	CASSSDTYQETQYF	TGTGCCAGCAGCTCGGACACCTACCAAGAGACCCAGTACTTC
-	many	TRBV6-5	13	TRBJ1-2	CASSYLLRGGYTF	TGTGCCAGCAGTTACCTCCTGAGGGGTGGCTACACCTTC
TRBD1	few	TRBV27	18	TRBJ2-1	CASSLSGGVGQGFNEQFF	TGTGCCAGCAGTTTATCCGGTGGAGTGGGACAGGGGTTTAATGAGCAGTTCTTC
-	-	TRBV10-2	13	TRBJ1-1	CASSRVQALEAFF	TGCGCCAGCAGTAGGGTACAAGCCCTTGAAGCTTTCTTT
TRBD2	-	TRBV9	16	TRBJ2-2	CASSVGSGVGTGELFF	TGTGCCAGCAGCGTAGGTAGCGGGGTCGGCACCGGGGAGCTGTTTTTT
-	many	TRBV27	15	TRBJ1-2	CASSLGRDTNYGYTF	TGTGCCAGCAGTTTGGGGAGGGACACTAACTATGGCTACACCTTC